The present T cell receptor beta chain was sequenced within a study of Ad26.COV2.S vaccination and SARS-CoV-2 variants. Study background: Enrolled in COV1001, the donor was in the Ad26.COV2.S trial arm, which received the vaccine. Once or twice, 56 days apart, Ad26.COV2.S was delivered intramuscularly.

There are 13 residues in the CDR3. Per the germline V gene, CDR1 is ENHRY and CDR2 is SYGVKD. Trimming removed 7 bases at V and 3 bases at J, with 10 bases between. Produced via immunoSEQ multiplex PCR; TCRdb's table is partial and in-frame only. Of 450,000 to 550,000 clones detected, approximately 89% appear once; the ten largest clones hold around 2.6%. Study-wide findings and caveats: Spike-specific TCR breadth was greater in vaccine than placebo recipients.

This sample's treatment: some 20 received Ad26.COV2.S at low or high dose, single or two shots; about five received placebo; per-sample allocation not given. At day 63 after the first vaccine or placebo injection, samples were drawn. This clone was picked up one time. Its antigen is as yet unknown. The clonotype was recovered from a person aged 18-60 years who received the Ad26.COV2.S COVID-19 vaccine or a placebo. This rearrangement joins TRBV10-3 to TRBJ1-3, with D maybe TRBD1 (6 bases). Sequenced material: peripheral blood, taken in a trial of Ad26.COV2.S vaccine versus placebo. In nucleotides, the CDR3 is TGTGCCATCAAAAGGGGGTATGGAAACACCATATATTTT. This encodes CAIKRGYGNTIYF.